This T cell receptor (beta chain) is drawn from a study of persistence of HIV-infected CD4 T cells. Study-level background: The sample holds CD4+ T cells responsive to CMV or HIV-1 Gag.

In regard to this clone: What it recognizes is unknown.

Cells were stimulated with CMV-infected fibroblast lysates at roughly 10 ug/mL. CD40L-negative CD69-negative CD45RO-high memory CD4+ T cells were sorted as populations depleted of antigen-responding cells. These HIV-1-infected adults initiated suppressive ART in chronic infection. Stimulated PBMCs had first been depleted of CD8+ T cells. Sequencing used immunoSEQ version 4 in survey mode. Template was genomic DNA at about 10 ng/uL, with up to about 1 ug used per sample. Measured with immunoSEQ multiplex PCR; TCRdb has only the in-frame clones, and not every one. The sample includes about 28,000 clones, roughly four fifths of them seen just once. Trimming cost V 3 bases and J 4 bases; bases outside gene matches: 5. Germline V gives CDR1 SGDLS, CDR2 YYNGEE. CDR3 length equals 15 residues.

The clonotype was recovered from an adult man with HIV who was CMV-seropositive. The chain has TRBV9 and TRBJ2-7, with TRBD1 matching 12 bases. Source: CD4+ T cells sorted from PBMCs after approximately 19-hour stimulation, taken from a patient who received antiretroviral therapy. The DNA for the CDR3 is TGTGCCAGCAGCGCCGGGACAGGGGGCATTTACGAGCAGTACTTC. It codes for CASSAGTGGIYEQYF.